This T cell receptor beta chain was identified during a study of T cells in Graves' hyperthyroidism and ophthalmopathy. When ophthalmopathy did not progress within 18 months, Graves' hyperthyroidism was considered stable. Aged 18 to 65, the patients had hyperthyroidism that was newly diagnosed and had lasted under 2 months. Criteria for exclusion of patients were uncontrolled infection, other autoimmune disease, pregnancy or lactation. Findings of the study overall: Separating ophthalmopathy from stable hyperthyroidism was achieved by a 13 V-J model.

This clonotype was counted at least ten times. As yet, its antigen is unknown. The CDR3 regions of TCR beta were amplified from RNA transcripts. The HTBI primer set served for first-round RT-PCR of the TCR CDR3. A single record per CDR3 protein comes from TCRdb applying MiXCR to the multiplex PCR reads. The sample records around 440,000 distinct CDR3 sequences, 15% to 18% being singletons. With 1 base removed from V and 2 bases from J, the gap between germline ends came to 6 bases. Germline-derived CDR1 and CDR2 are SGHVS and FQNEAQ. The CDR3 covers 14 residues. The chain combines TRBV7-8 with TRBJ1-5, with D unclear. The sequenced material came from blood. This TCR came from a woman younger than 30 with Graves' hyperthyroidism. The CDR3 loop is CASSLDSGNQPQHF. The CDR3 DNA reads as TGTGCCAGCAGCTTAGACAGCGGCAATCAGCCCCAGCATTTT.